The T cell receptor (beta chain) under discussion was sequenced for a study of response to subunit inactivated influenza vaccine. This clonotype was counted between two and nine times. This CDR3 is 13 amino acids long. The V gene lost 8 bases and the J gene lost 5 bases, with 13 bases spanning the gap. MiXCR was run by TCRdb on the RT-PCR reads, yielding one entry per CDR3 protein. The sample includes about 700,000 distinct CDR3 sequences, around 14% of them seen just once. This TCR came from a man between 45 and 60 years old who received an inactivated influenza vaccine. The sequencing here drew on PBMCs from blood, taken around 15 days before vaccination. The chain carries TRBV12-3 or TRBV12-4 and TRBJ1-5, with a tentative D call TRBD1 (5 bases). The CDR3 DNA follows: TGTGCCAGCGGCAGTTGGGGGGATCAGCCCCAGCATTTT. This sequence encodes CASGSWGDQPQHF.